The rows below give T cell receptor beta chains drawn from one sample of a study of blood T cell repertoires in COVID-19. Some clones are missing from TCRdb's copy, which holds only in-frame ones; the method was immunoSEQ multiplex PCR. The table includes fewer than 200,000 clones, just under 85% detected once. Specimen: peripheral blood. Receptors were obtained from a man aged 35 to 55 who had recovered from COVID-19. The conserved cysteine and the conserved F or W are not part of the CDR3 here. A D gene is named only where the DNA matches it firmly.

J gene | V gene | D gene | CDR3 length | CDR3 protein
TRBJ1-6 | TRBV9 | NA | 11 | ASSPSAGSPLH
TRBJ1-4 | TRBV3-1/TRBV3-2 | TRBD1 | 12 | ASSRQGAQQKLF
TRBJ2-2 | TRBV7-6 | TRBD2 | 14 | ASSGGGLAGVGELF
TRBJ1-2 | TRBV11-1 | TRBD1 | 12 | ASSLGQTMLGYT
TRBJ2-7 | TRBV5-6 | TRBD2 | 12 | ASSLSAGYYEQY
TRBJ1-4 | TRBV19 | NA | 10 | ASRASGEKLF
TRBJ1-4 | TRBV18 | NA | 10 | ASSPMSEKLF
TRBJ2-2 | TRBV6-2/TRBV6-3 | TRBD2 | 13 | ASSPGGSAPGELF
TRBJ1-5 | TRBV6-5 | NA | 11 | ASSFLVNQPQH
TRBJ1-4 | TRBV5-8 | TRBD1 | 14 | ASSVGTGATNEKLF
TRBJ1-1 | TRBV7-9 | NA | 12 | ASSLGFMNTEAF
TRBJ2-7 | TRBV3-1/TRBV3-2 | NA | 10 | ASSSDTYEQY
TRBJ2-3 | TRBV18 | TRBD1 | 15 | ASSPLPSGGFTDTQY
TRBJ2-3 | TRBV9 | NA | 13 | ASSVVGGRPDTQY
TRBJ2-7 | TRBV14 | TRBD2 | 13 | ASSRSGRVQYEQY
TRBJ2-7 | TRBV27 | TRBD1 | 12 | ASRLGTGFDEQY
TRBJ2-3 | TRBV11-1 | TRBD2 | 14 | ASSLRLAGLQDTQY
TRBJ2-7 | TRBV28 | NA | 12 | ASAVGFGEYEQY
TRBJ2-3 | TRBV6-5 | TRBD2 | 13 | ASILAGTSTDTQY
TRBJ1-3 | TRBV19 | NA | 13 | ASSIVQFSGNTIY
TRBJ1-3 | TRBV7-2 | TRBD1 | 14 | ASSSTQGALGNTIY
TRBJ2-3 | TRBV6-1 | NA | 10 | ASSETSYTQY
TRBJ1-2 | TRBV12-3/TRBV12-4 | NA | 11 | ASSHQGDYGYT
TRBJ2-7 | TRBV10-3 | NA | 11 | AISESIRDEQY
TRBJ2-2 | TRBV19 | TRBD2 | 13 | ASRGLAGNTGELF
TRBJ2-4 | TRBV28 | TRBD1 | 14 | ASSLPDRLAKNIQY
TRBJ2-3 | TRBV5-6 | NA | 15 | ASSLRTAYSRTDTQY
TRBJ2-5 | TRBV28 | NA | 10 | ASSRSRETQY
TRBJ2-2 | TRBV28 | NA | 12 | ASSLTPGGGELF
TRBJ1-3 | TRBV4-2 | NA | 14 | ASKGGGRPSGNTIY
TRBJ2-1 | TRBV6-4 | TRBD2 | 11 | ATGLAGGNEQF
TRBJ2-7 | TRBV20-1 | TRBD1 | 12 | SASRGTGTIEQY
TRBJ2-7 | TRBV4-3 | NA | 13 | ASSQGGGHSYEQY
TRBJ2-7 | TRBV13 | NA | 13 | ASSLGGFVSYEQY
TRBJ2-7 | TRBV29-1 | NA | 10 | SVEEASYEQY
TRBJ2-7 | TRBV28 | TRBD2 | 14 | ASSLGPLAGTYEQY
TRBJ2-1 | TRBV29-1 | TRBD1 | 9 | SVLYRDRGF
TRBJ2-7 | TRBV10-3 | NA | 10 | AISGENYEQY
TRBJ2-1 | TRBV7-2 | TRBD2 | 14 | ASSHPTSGRPNEQF
TRBJ1-1 | TRBV30 | NA | 11 | AWNPTENTEAF
TRBJ2-5 | TRBV9 | TRBD2 | 14 | ASSQGLAGTQETQY
TRBJ2-1 | TRBV12-3/TRBV12-4 | NA | 10 | ASSLSPNEQF
TRBJ1-2 | TRBV9 | NA | 11 | ASSSGQSYGYT
TRBJ2-3 | TRBV30 | TRBD2 | 13 | AWSGLAGSTDTQY
TRBJ1-5 | TRBV27 | TRBD1 | 12 | ASSRQGGRQPQH
TRBJ2-5 | TRBV7-9 | NA | 12 | ASSLGGLGETQY
TRBJ2-5 | TRBV10-3 | NA | 11 | AISELAQETQY
TRBJ2-2 | TRBV7-9 | NA | 14 | ASSPPGVVSAGELF
TRBJ2-7 | TRBV10-3 | TRBD2 | 14 | AISPRLAGGSYEQY
TRBJ2-7 | TRBV7-9 | NA | 10 | ASSIRTLEQY
TRBJ2-2 | TRBV11-3 | NA | 11 | ASSSGNTGELF
TRBJ1-4 | TRBV6-5 | TRBD1 | 12 | ASRTGERRGKLF
TRBJ2-7 | TRBV10-2 | NA | 10 | ASKDNSYEQY
TRBJ2-5 | TRBV24-1 | TRBD2 | 13 | ATSDKTSGQETQY
TRBJ2-7 | TRBV20-1 | TRBD2 | 12 | SASSGSWTYEQY